One sample yielded the 7 T cell receptor beta chains listed below, sequenced in a study of T cells in Graves' hyperthyroidism and ophthalmopathy. Template material for amplifying TCR beta CDR3 regions consisted of RNA transcripts. First-round RT-PCR targeting the TCR CDR3 was performed with the HTBI primer set. TCRdb re-called the multiplex PCR reads with MiXCR, one entry per CDR3 protein. The sample has around 540,000 distinct CDR3 sequences, 16% seen once. Sequencing was carried out using blood. The receptors shown here come from a woman aged 25 to 39 with Graves' ophthalmopathy.

This clonotype came up many times. The chain has TRBV28 and TRBJ2-3, with a weak D call TRBD2 (5 bases). The length of the CDR3 is 17 residues. Germline-derived CDR1 and CDR2 are MDHEN and SYDVKM. The V gene lost 6 bases and the J gene lost 6 bases, with 25 bases spanning the gap. As DNA, the CDR3 is TGTGCCAGCAGCACGCCCGAAAATCCCCTTAGCGTGGATACGCAGTATTTT. Residues: CASSTPENPLSVDTQYF.

This clonotype was detected many times. V is TRBV6-5 and J is TRBJ2-7; D ambiguous. The CDR3 contains 15 residues. The V and J ends lost 1 base and 3 bases respectively, with 13 bases between them. Germline V gene sequence: CDR1 MNHEY, CDR2 SVGAGI. For the CDR3, the DNA is TGTGCCAGCAGTTACTTGGCAGAGAGTGACTACGAGCAGTACTTC. This gives the protein CASSYLAESDYEQYF.

The V gene is TRBV4-3, the J gene TRBJ1-6; a weak D match, TRBD1 (5 bases). Trimming stripped 0 bases from V and 7 bases from J, with 16 bases between. The germline V gene encodes CDR1 LGHNA and CDR2 YSLEER. The CDR3 loop spans 17 amino acids. The CDR3 is CASSQEGGTWRNSPLHF. DNA for the CDR3: TGCGCCAGCAGCCAAGAAGGCGGGACGTGGAGGAATTCACCCCTCCACTTT.

This clonotype occurred a few times. The gene calls are TRBV27 and TRBJ2-3; no reliable D call. CDR3 length equals 13 residues. V was cut by 8 bases and J by 4 bases, with 13 bases left in between. Germline loops: CDR1 MNHEY, CDR2 SMNVEV (reference sequence). The CDR3 region is CASGLGDPDTQYF. The CDR3 DNA follows: TGTGCCAGCGGGCTTGGGGATCCAGATACGCAGTATTTT.

The gene calls are TRBV6-1 and TRBJ1-2; D gene unclear. V lost 1 base to trimming and J lost 4 bases, with 13 bases between them. The CDR3 contains 15 residues. From germline, CDR1 is MNHNS and CDR2 SASEGT. CDR3 in amino acids: CASSEVAEAGYGYTF. The CDR3 DNA sequence: TGTGCCAGCAGTGAAGTGGCCGAAGCGGGCTATGGCTACACCTTC.

This clonotype has a count of ten or more. CDR3 sequence (DNA): TGTGCCAGCGCGAAGCCGGGACAGGGGGCTGAAGAGACCCAGTACTTC. It encodes CASAKPGQGAEETQYF. This chain uses TRBV28 with TRBJ2-5; 12 bases fit TRBD1. Germline lookup yields CDR1 MDHEN and CDR2 SYDVKM. This CDR3 has 16 residues. Trimming cost V 8 bases and J 3 bases; bases outside gene matches: 10.

The rearrangement uses TRBV20-1 and TRBJ2-5; D uncertain. The germline V gene has CDR1 DFQATT and CDR2 SNEGSKA (reference sequence). The CDR3 spans 12 residues. CDR3 in DNA: TGCTCCGCGGCAGCCGTGGGCGAGACCCAGTACTTC. Translated, it gives CSAAAVGETQYF.